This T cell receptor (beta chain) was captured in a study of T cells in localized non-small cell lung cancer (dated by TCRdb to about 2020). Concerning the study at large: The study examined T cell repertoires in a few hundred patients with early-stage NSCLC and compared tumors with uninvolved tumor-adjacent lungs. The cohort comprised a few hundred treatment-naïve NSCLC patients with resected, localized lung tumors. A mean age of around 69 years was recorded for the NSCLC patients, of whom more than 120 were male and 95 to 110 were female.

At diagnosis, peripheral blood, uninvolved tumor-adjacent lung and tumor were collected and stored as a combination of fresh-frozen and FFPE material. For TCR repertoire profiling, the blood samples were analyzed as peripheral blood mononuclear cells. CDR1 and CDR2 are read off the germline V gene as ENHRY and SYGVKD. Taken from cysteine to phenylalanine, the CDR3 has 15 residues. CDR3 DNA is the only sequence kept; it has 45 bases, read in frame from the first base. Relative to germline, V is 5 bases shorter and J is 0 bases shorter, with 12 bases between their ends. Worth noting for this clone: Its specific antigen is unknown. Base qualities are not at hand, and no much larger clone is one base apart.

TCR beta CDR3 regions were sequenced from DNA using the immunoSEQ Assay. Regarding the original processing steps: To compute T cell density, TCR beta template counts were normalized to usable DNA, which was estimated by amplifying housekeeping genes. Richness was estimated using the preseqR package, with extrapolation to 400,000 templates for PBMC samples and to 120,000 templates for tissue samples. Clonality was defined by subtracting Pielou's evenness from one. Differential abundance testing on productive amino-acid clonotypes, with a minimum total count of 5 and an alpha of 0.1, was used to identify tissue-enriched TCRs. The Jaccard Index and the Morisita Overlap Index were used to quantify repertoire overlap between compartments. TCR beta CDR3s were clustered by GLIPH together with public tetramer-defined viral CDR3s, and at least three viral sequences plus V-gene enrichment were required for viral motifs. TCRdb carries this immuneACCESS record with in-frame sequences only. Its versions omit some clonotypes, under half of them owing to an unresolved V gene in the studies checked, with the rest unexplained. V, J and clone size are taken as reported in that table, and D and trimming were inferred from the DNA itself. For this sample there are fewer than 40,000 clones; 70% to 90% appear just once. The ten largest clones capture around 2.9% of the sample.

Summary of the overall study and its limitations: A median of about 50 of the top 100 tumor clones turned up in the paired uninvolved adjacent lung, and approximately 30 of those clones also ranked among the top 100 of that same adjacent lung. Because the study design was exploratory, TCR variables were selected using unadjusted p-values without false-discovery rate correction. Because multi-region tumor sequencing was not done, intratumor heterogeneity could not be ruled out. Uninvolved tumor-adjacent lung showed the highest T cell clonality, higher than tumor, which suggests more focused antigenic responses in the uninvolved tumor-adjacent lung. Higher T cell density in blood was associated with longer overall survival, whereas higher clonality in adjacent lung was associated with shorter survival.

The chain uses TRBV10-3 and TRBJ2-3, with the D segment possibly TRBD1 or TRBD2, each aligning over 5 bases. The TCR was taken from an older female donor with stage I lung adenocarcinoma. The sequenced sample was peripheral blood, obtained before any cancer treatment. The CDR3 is CAISSGTKSTDTQYF. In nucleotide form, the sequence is TGTGCCATCAGTTCCGGGACGAAGAGCACAGATACGCAGTATTTT.